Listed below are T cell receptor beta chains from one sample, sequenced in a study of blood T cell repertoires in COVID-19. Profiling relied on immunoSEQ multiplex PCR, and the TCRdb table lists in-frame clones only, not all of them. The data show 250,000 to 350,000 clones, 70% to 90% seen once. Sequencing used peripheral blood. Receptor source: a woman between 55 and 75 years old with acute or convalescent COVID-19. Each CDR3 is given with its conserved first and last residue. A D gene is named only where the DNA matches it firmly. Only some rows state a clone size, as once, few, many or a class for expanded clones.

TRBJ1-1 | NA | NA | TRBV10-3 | CAISEAVLVDTEAFF | TGTGCCATCAGTGAGGCGGTATTGGTGGACACTGAAGCTTTCTTT
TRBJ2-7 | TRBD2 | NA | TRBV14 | CASSNGGTSFDEQYF | TGTGCCAGCAGCAACGGGGGGACTAGTTTCGACGAGCAGTACTTC
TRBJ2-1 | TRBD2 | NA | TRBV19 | CASSWGGGWRNEQFF | TGTGCCAGTAGTTGGGGCGGGGGGTGGAGGAATGAGCAGTTCTTC
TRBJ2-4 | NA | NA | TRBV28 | CASRGGAIGIQYF | TGTGCCAGCAGGGGCGGGGCCATTGGCATTCAGTACTTC
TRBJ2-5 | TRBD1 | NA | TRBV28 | CASRGRDRETQYF | TGTGCCAGCAGGGGAAGGGACAGGGAGACCCAGTACTTC
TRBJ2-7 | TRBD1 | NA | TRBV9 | CASSATGTGVGEQYF | TGTGCCAGCAGCGCCACCGGGACAGGGGTGGGCGAGCAGTACTTC
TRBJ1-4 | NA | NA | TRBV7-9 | CASSRQGGVGEKLFF | TGTGCCAGCAGCCGTCAAGGTGGTGTCGGGGAAAAACTGTTTTTT
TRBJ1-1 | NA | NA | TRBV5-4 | CASSLGTTEAFF | TGTGCCAGCAGCTTGGGAACTACTGAAGCTTTCTTT
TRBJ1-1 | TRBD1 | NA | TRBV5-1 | CASSWSRGTGAEAFF | TGCGCCAGCAGCTGGTCTCGAGGGACAGGGGCTGAAGCTTTCTTT
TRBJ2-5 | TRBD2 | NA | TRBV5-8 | CASSLGQAPSGGETQYF | TGTGCCAGCAGCTTAGGACAGGCTCCTAGCGGGGGCGAGACCCAGTACTTC
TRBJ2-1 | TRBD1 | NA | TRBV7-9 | CASSFAKDRSSYNEQFF | TGTGCCAGCAGCTTCGCAAAGGACAGGAGCTCCTACAATGAGCAGTTCTTC
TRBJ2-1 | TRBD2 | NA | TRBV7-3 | CASSWGLAGANEQFF | TGTGCCAGCAGCTGGGGACTAGCGGGAGCCAATGAGCAGTTCTTC
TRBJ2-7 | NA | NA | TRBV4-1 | CASSQASGTPTYEQYF | TGCGCCAGCAGCCAAGCCTCCGGGACACCCACCTACGAGCAGTACTTC
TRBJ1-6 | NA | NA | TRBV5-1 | CASSLQGANNSPLHF | TGCGCCAGCAGCTTGCAAGGGGCCAATAATTCACCCCTCCACTTT
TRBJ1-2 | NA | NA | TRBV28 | CASSPTPRSGYTF | TGTGCCAGCAGTCCGACCCCACGGAGCGGCTACACCTTC
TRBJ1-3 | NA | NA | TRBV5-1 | CASSSRAGSGNTIYF | TGCGCCAGCAGCTCCCGCGCGGGCTCTGGAAACACCATATATTTT
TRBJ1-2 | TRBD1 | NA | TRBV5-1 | CASRQGANYGYTF | TGCGCCAGCAGACAGGGGGCTAACTATGGCTACACCTTC
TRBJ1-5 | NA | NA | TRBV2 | CASSGRGGAGQPQHF | TGTGCCAGCAGTGGCCGAGGGGGGGCGGGGCAGCCCCAGCATTTT
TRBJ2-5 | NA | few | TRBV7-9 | CASSFEIAAETQYF | TGTGCCAGCAGCTTCGAGATCGCAGCGGAGACCCAGTACTTC
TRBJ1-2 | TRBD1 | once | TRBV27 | CASSLWGTGDYGYTF | TGTGCCAGCAGTTTATGGGGGACAGGGGACTATGGCTACACCTTC
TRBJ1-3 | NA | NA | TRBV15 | CATSRVQVGNTIYF | TGTGCCACCAGCAGAGTTCAGGTTGGAAACACCATATATTTT
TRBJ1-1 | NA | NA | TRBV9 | CASSREMNTEAFF | TGTGCCAGCTCCAGGGAAATGAACACTGAAGCTTTCTTT
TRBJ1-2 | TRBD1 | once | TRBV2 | CASSGGTGRMGGYGYTF | TGTGCCAGCAGTGGTGGGACAGGGAGGATGGGGGGCTATGGCTACACCTTC
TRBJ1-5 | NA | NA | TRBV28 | CASSPPDRFQPQHF | TGTGCCAGCAGTCCACCTGACAGGTTTCAGCCCCAGCATTTT
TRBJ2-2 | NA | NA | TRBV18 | CASSPTQVSTGELFF | TGTGCCAGCTCACCGACCCAGGTTTCCACCGGGGAGCTGTTTTTT
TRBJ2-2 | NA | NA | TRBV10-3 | CAIRPIQGHGELFF | TGTGCCATCAGACCCATACAGGGACACGGGGAGCTGTTTTTT
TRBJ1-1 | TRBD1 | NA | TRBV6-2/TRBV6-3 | CASSLDRWEEAFF | TGTGCCAGCAGTCTGGACAGGTGGGAAGAAGCTTTCTTT
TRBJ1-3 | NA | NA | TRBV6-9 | CAIRFLDSLSGNTIYF | TGTGCCATCAGATTCCTGGACAGTTTGTCTGGAAACACCATATATTTT
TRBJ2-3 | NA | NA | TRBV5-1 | CASSFRQTSTDTQYF | TGCGCCAGCAGCTTTAGACAGACTAGCACAGATACGCAGTATTTT
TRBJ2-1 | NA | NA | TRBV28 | CASSYSTSHNEQFF | TGTGCCAGCAGTTACTCGACAAGCCACAATGAGCAGTTCTTC
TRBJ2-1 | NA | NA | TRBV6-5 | CASSYRGGHNEQFF | TGTGCCAGCAGTTACAGGGGGGGCCACAATGAGCAGTTCTTC
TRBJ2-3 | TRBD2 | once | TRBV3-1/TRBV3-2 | CASTLRRGATDTQYF | TGTGCCAGCACCCTCCGGCGGGGGGCTACAGATACGCAGTATTTT
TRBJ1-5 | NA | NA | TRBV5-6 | CASSSGRDYSNQPQHF | TGTGCCAGCAGCTCTGGGAGGGACTATAGCAATCAGCCCCAGCATTTT
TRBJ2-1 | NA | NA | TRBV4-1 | CASSQRQVLPEQFF | TGCGCCAGCAGCCAAAGACAGGTACTACCTGAGCAGTTCTTC
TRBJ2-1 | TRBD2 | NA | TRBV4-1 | CASSPTSGGWGEQFF | TGCGCCAGCAGCCCTACTAGCGGGGGTTGGGGCGAGCAGTTCTTC
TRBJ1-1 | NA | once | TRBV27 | CASRGRGRTEAFF | TGTGCCAGCAGGGGGCGGGGGCGAACTGAAGCTTTCTTT
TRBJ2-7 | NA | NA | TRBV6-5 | CASSYPGADEQYF | TGTGCCAGCAGTTACCCGGGAGCGGACGAGCAGTACTTC
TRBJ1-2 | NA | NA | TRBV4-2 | CASSPPDYGYTF | TGTGCCAGCAGCCCACCGGACTATGGCTACACCTTC
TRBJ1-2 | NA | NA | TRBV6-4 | CASSDSGQPNYGYTF | TGTGCCAGCAGTGACTCGGGGCAGCCTAACTATGGCTACACCTTC
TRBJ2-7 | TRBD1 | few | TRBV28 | CATQGAVYEQYF | TGTGCCACACAGGGGGCTGTCTACGAGCAGTACTTC
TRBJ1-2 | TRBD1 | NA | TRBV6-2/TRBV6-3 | CASSLDRIYGYTF | TGTGCCAGCAGTCTGGACAGGATATATGGCTACACCTTC
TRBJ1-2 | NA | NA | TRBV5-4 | CASSRSGMAGYTF | TGTGCCAGCAGCCGTAGCGGTATGGCTGGCTACACCTTC
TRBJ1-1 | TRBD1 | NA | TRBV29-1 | CSVGIGQDDGEAFF | TGCAGCGTTGGGATTGGACAGGATGATGGTGAAGCTTTCTTT
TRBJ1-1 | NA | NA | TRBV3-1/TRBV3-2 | CASSMAVNTEAFF | TGTGCCAGCAGCATGGCAGTGAACACTGAAGCTTTCTTT
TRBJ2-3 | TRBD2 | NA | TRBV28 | CASSLLSSGSTDTQYF | TGTGCCAGCAGTTTATTGTCTAGCGGGAGTACAGATACGCAGTATTTT
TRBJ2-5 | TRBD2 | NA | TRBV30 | CAWSPTQGGETQYF | TGTGCCTGGAGTCCCACGCAGGGAGGGGAGACCCAGTACTTC
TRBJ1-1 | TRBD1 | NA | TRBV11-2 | CASSPHTGGTAEAFF | TGTGCCAGCAGCCCTCACACAGGGGGCACCGCTGAAGCTTTCTTT